These T cell receptor beta chains were read from a single sample in a study of radiation and T cells in renal cell carcinoma. This table comes from immunoSEQ multiplex PCR, and its TCRdb copy is limited to in-frame clones, with some not included. The sample holds 45,000 to 55,000 clones, 80% seen once. The specimen was blood, collected from a patient whose treatment included radiotherapy and nephrectomy. These receptors were collected from a woman in her 70s with renal cell carcinoma. The CDR3 runs from the conserved cysteine through the conserved F or W. D genes are given only for firm matches. Part of the rows lack a size; the others show once, few, many or a class for expanded clones.

j_gene	v_gene	abundance	d_gene	CDR3nt	CDR3aa
TRBJ2-6	TRBV30	NA	NA	TGTGCCTGGAACCAACGCAGGGTCTCTGGGGCCAACGTCCTGACTTTC	CAWNQRRVSGANVLTF
TRBJ2-7	TRBV6-5	once	TRBD1	TGTGCCAGCAGCAGAGGACAGGGTAATAACGAGCAGTACTTC	CASSRGQGNNEQYF
TRBJ2-3	TRBV9	once	TRBD1	TGTGCCAGCAGTCACGACAGGGGGCTAGATACGCAGTATTTT	CASSHDRGLDTQYF
TRBJ1-1	TRBV7-2	NA	TRBD1	TGTGCCAGCAGCTATAGTACAGGGGCGGGAGAAGCTTTCTTT	CASSYSTGAGEAFF
TRBJ2-2	TRBV7-8	once	NA	TGTGCCAGCAGCTTCGGGACGGGAACGGGGACCGGGGAGCTGTTTTTT	CASSFGTGTGTGELFF
TRBJ2-7	TRBV7-9	NA	NA	TGTGCCAGCAGCTCCCCCTACAGTCTCCACGAGCAGTACTTC	CASSSPYSLHEQYF
TRBJ2-2	TRBV6-6	NA	TRBD2	TGTGCCAGCACCATACAGGGACTAGCGGACACCGGGGAGCTGTTTTTT	CASTIQGLADTGELFF
TRBJ2-2	TRBV19	NA	TRBD2	TGTGCCAGTAGCCCGGGACTAGCCTCTACCGGGGAGCTGTTTTTT	CASSPGLASTGELFF
TRBJ1-6	TRBV19	NA	NA	TGTGCCAGTAAGGGAGGAGTGAATAATTCACCCCTCCACTTT	CASKGGVNNSPLHF
TRBJ1-5	TRBV5-8	NA	NA	TGTGCCAGCAGCTGGGGTTTGGGGCAATGGCATTTT	CASSWGLGQWHF
TRBJ1-5	TRBV7-2	NA	NA	TGTGCCAGCAGCCCGGCCCAGGGAAATAATCAGCCCCAGCATTTT	CASSPAQGNNQPQHF
TRBJ1-2	TRBV30	NA	NA	TGTGCCTGGTGCCCACAGAACAGGGAGAACTATGGCTACACCTTC	CAWCPQNRENYGYTF
TRBJ2-7	TRBV7-3	NA	NA	TGTGCCAGCAGCTCCATAAGAGAGGACGAGCAGTACTTC	CASSSIREDEQYF
TRBJ2-7	TRBV21-1	NA	NA	TGTGCCAGCAGCTCCCTGGACAGAAACGAGCAGTACTTC	CASSSLDRNEQYF
TRBJ2-3	TRBV13	NA	TRBD2	TGTGCCAGCAGCTACAGCGGGAGTAATACGCAGTATTTT	CASSYSGSNTQYF
TRBJ2-1	TRBV9	NA	NA	TGTGCCAGCAGCGTAGATCTGGGGGCGGGCGACAATGAGCAGTTCTTC	CASSVDLGAGDNEQFF
TRBJ1-5	TRBV2	NA	NA	TGTGCCAGCAGTGAAGGGGGAAAGCCCCAGCATTTT	CASSEGGKPQHF
TRBJ2-2	TRBV5-1	NA	TRBD2	TGCGCCAGCAGCGGGGGGGACTTTGTCACCGGGGAGCTGTTTTTT	CASSGGDFVTGELFF
TRBJ2-1	TRBV5-6	few	NA	TGTGCCAGCAGCTTGAGAACAGGGAACAATGAGCAGTTCTTC	CASSLRTGNNEQFF
TRBJ2-2	TRBV6-5	NA	NA	TGTGCCAGCAGTTCACAAGGCGGGGAGCTGTTTTTT	CASSSQGGELFF
TRBJ1-2	TRBV14	NA	NA	TGTGCCAGCAGCCAAGTCGATGGAGGGGTTGGCTACACCTTC	CASSQVDGGVGYTF
TRBJ1-1	TRBV9	NA	NA	TGTGCCAGCAGCGTACAGGATCTGAACACTGAAGCTTTCTTT	CASSVQDLNTEAFF
TRBJ2-7	TRBV11-1	NA	NA	TGTGCCAGCAGCCTAAAGGAGGACTACGAGCAGTACTTC	CASSLKEDYEQYF
TRBJ1-2	TRBV7-9	NA	NA	TGTGCCAGCAGCCCGGGGGCCAAAACCAACTATGGCTACACCTTC	CASSPGAKTNYGYTF
TRBJ2-7	TRBV5-6	NA	NA	TGTGCCAGCAGCTCCGTTGGGGACTACGAGCAGTACTTC	CASSSVGDYEQYF
TRBJ2-7	TRBV10-3	NA	NA	TGTGCCATCAGACAGGATTACGAGCAGTACTTC	CAIRQDYEQYF
TRBJ2-1	TRBV7-6	few	NA	TGTGCCAGCCAGGGGCAGGGCGATGAGCAGTTCTTC	CASQGQGDEQFF
TRBJ2-7	TRBV4-3	NA	NA	TGCGCCAGCAGCCAAGATATACAGGGTTCCTACGAGCAGTACTTC	CASSQDIQGSYEQYF
TRBJ2-1	TRBV9	NA	TRBD2	TGTGCCAGCAGCGTACAACGGGAGGTACACAATGAGCAGTTCTTC	CASSVQREVHNEQFF
TRBJ2-7	TRBV15	NA	TRBD1	TGTGCCACCAGCGCCCCTGCACAGGGGGCCAGACCCGAGCAGTACTTC	CATSAPAQGARPEQYF
TRBJ2-7	TRBV18	NA	TRBD1	TGTGCCAGCTCACCACAGGACAGGGTAGGGGGCGAGCAGTACTTC	CASSPQDRVGGEQYF
TRBJ2-5	TRBV7-9	NA	NA	TGTGCCAGCAGCTTGGATGAGGGAAGGGAGACCCAGTACTTC	CASSLDEGRETQYF